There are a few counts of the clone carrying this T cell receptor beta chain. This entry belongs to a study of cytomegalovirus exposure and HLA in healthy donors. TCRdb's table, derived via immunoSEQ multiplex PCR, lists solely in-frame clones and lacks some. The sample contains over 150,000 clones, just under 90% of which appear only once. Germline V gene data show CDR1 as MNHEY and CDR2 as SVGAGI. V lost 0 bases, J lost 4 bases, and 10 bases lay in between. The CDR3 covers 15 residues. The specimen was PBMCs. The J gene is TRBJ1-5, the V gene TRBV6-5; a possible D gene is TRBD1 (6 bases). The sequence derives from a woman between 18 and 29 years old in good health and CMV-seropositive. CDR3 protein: CASSYSRDKNQPQHF. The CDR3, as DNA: TGTGCCAGCAGTTACTCCCGGGACAAGAATCAGCCCCAGCATTTT.